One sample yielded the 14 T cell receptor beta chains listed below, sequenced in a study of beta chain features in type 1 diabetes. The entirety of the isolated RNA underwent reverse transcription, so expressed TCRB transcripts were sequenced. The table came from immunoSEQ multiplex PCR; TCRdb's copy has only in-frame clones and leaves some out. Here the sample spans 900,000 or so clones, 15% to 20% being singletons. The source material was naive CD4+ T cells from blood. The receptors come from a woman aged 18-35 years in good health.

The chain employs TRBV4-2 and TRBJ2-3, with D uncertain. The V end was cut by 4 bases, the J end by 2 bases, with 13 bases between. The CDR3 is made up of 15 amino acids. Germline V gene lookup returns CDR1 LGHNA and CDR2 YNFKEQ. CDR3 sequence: CASSRWTEYTDTQYF. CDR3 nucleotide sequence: TGTGCCAGCAGCCGCTGGACGGAATACACAGATACGCAGTATTTT.

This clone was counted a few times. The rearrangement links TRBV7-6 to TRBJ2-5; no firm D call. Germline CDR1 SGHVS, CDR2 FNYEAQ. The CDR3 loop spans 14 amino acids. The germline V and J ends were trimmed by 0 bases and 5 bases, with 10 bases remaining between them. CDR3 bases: TGTGCCAGCAGCTTAGCCATTCCTGGGGAGACCCAGTACTTC. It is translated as CASSLAIPGETQYF. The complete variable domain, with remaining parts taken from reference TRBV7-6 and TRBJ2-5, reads GAGVSQSPRYKVTKRGQDVALRCDPISGHVSLYWYRQALGQGPEFLTYFNYEAQQDKSGLPNDRFSAERPEGSISTLTIQRTEQRDSAMYRCASSLAIPGETQYFGPGTRLLVL.

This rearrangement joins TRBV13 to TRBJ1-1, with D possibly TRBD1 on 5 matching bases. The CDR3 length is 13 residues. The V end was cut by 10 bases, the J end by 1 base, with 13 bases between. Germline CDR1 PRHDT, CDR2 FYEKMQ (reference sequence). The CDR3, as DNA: TGTGCCACCATTCCTACAGGGAACACTGAAGCTTTCTTT. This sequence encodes CATIPTGNTEAFF.

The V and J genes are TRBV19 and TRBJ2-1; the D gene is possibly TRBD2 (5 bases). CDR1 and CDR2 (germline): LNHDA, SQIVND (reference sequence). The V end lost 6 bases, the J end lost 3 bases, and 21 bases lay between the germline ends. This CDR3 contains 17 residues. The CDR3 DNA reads TGTGCCAGTAGGCAGGACCGCGGGCCCCCCTTCTACAATGAGCAGTTCTTC. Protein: CASRQDRGPPFYNEQFF.

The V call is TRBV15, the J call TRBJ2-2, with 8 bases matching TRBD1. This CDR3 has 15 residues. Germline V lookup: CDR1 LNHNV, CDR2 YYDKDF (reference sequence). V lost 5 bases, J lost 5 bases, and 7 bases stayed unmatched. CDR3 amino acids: CATSDRGIGTGELFF. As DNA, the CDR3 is TGTGCCACCAGCGACAGGGGAATTGGGACCGGGGAGCTGTTTTTT.

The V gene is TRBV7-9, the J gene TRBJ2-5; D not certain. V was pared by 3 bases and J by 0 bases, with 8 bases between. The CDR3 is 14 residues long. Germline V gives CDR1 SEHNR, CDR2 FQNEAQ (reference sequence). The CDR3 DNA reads TGTGCCAGCAGCTTTCCACCCCACCAAGAGACCCAGTACTTC. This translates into CASSFPPHQETQYF.

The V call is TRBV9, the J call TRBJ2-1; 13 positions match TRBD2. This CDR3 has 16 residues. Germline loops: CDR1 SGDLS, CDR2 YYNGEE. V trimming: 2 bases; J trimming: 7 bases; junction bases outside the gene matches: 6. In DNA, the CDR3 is TGTGCCAGCAGCGTCGGTTGGACTAGCGGGAGTAATGAGCAGTTCTTC. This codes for CASSVGWTSGSNEQFF.

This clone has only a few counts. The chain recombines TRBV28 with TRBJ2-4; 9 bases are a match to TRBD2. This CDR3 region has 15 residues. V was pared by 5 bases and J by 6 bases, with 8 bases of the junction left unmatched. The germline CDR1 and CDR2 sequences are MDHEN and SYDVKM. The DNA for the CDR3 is TGTGCCAGCAGTAATAGCGGGGGCAGGGTAAACATTCAGTACTTC. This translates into CASSNSGGRVNIQYF. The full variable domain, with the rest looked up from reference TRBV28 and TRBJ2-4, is DVKVTQSSRYLVKRTGEKVFLECVQDMDHENMFWYRQDPGLGLRLIYFSYDVKMKEKGDIPEGYSVSREKKERFSLILESASTNQTSMYLCASSNSGGRVNIQYFGAGTRLSVL.

The CDR3 DNA reads as TGTGCCAGCAGCGTTAGGCGGGAGGGCAACACCGGGGAGCTGTTTTTT. Residues: CASSVRREGNTGELFF. This rearrangement joins TRBV9 to TRBJ2-2, with 9 positions matching TRBD2. J gave up 2 bases and V 2 bases, and 4 bases lay outside the gene matches. The CDR3 runs to 16 residues. CDR1 and CDR2 (germline): SGDLS, YYNGEE. Using reference TRBV9 and TRBJ2-2 for the parts outside the CDR3, the full variable domain is DSGVTQTPKHLITATGQRVTLRCSPRSGDLSVYWYQQSLDQGLQFLIQYYNGEERAKGNILERFSAQQFPDLHSELNLSSLELGDSALYFCASSVRREGNTGELFFGEGSRLTVL.

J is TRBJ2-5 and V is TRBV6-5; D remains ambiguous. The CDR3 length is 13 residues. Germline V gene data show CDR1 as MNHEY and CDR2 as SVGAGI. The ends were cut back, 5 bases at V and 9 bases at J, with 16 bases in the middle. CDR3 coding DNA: TGTGCCAGCAGTCGTGCCCCGCTTTCGGCCCAGTACTTC. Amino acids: CASSRAPLSAQYF.

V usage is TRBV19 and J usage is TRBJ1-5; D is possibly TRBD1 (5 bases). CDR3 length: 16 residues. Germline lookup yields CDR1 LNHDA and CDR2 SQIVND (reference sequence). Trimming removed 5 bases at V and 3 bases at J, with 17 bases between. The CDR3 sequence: CASSSRGVAPNQPQHF. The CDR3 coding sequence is TGTGCCAGTAGTTCCCGGGGGGTGGCTCCCAATCAGCCCCAGCATTTT. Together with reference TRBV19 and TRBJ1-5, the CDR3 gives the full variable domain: DGGITQSPKYLFRKEGQNVTLSCEQNLNHDAMYWYRQDPGQGLRLIYYSQIVNDFQKGDIAEGYSVSREKKESFPLTVTSAQKNPTAFYLCASSSRGVAPNQPQHFGDGTRLSIL.

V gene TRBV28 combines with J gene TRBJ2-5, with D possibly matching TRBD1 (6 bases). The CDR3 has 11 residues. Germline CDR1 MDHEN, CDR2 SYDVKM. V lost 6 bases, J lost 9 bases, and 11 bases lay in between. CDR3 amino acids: CASRQRGSQYF. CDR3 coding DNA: TGTGCCAGCAGACAGAGGGGGTCCCAGTACTTC.

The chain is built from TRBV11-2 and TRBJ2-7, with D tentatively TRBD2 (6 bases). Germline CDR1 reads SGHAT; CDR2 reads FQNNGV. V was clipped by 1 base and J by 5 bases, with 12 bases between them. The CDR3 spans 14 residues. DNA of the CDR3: TGTGCCAGCAGCTTAGTTCCTAGCGCCCACGAGCAGTACTTC. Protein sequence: CASSLVPSAHEQYF.

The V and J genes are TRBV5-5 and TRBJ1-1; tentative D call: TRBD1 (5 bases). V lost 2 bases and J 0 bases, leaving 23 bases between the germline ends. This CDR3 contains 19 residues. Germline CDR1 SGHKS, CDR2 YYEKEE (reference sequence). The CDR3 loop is CASSFSLRDGRGMNTEAFF. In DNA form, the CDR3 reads TGTGCCAGCAGCTTCAGTCTCCGGGACGGAAGAGGCATGAACACTGAAGCTTTCTTT. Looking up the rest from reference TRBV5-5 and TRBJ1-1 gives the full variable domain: DAGVTQSPTHLIKTRGQQVTLRCSPISGHKSVSWYQQVLGQGPQFIFQYYEKEERGRGNFPDRFSARQFPNYSSELNVNALLLGDSALYLCASSFSLRDGRGMNTEAFFGQGTRLTVV.